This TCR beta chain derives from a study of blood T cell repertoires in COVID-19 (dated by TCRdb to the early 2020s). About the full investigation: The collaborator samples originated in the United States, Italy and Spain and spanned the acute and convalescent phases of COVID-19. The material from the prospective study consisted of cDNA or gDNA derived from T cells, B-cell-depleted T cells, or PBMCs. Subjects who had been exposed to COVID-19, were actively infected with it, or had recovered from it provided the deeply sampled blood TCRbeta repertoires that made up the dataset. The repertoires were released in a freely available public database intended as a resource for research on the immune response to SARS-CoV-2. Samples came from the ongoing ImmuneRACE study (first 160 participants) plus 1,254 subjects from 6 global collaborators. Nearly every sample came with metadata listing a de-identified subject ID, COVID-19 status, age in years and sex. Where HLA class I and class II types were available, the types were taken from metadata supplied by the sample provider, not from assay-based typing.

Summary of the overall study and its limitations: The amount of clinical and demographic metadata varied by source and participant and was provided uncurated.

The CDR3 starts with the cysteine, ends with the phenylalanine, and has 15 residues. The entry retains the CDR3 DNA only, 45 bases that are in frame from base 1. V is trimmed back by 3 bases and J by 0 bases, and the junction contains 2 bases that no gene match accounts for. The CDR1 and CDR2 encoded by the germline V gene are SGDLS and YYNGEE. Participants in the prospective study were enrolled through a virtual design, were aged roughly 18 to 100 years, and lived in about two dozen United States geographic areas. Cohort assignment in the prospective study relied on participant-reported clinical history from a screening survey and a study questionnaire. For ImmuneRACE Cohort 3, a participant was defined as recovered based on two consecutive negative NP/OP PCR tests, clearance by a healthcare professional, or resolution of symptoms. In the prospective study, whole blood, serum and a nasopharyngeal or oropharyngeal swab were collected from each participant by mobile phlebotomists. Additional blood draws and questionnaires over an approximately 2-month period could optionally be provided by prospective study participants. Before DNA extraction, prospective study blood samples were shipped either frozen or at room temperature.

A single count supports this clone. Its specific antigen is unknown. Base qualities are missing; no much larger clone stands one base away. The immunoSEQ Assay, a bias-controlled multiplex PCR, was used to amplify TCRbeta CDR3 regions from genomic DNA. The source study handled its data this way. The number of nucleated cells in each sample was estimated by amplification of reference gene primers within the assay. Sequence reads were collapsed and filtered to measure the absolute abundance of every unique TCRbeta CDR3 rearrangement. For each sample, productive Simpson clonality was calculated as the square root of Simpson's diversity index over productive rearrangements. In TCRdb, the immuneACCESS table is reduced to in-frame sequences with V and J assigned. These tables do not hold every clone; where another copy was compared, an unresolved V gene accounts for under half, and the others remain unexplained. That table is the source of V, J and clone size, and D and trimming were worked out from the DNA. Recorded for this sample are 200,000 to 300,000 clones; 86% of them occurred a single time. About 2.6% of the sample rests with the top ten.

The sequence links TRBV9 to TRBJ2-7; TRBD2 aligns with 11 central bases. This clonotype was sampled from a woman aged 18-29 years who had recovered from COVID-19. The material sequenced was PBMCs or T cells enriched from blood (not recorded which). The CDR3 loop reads CASSALAGGSYEQYF. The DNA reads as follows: TGTGCCAGCAGCGCCCTAGCGGGAGGCTCCTACGAGCAGTACTTC.